The clone carrying this T cell receptor beta chain was seen a single time. This record comes from a study of blood T cell repertoires in COVID-19. About the study: The samples span acute and convalescent COVID-19 from the United States, Italy and Spain.

Trimming took 5 bases from V and 13 from J; bases not matched to a gene: 9. The CDR3 length is 13 residues. Germline CDR1 SGHTA, CDR2 FQGTGA. The data were produced by immunoSEQ multiplex PCR, yet TCRdb's version contains in-frame clones alone and is incomplete. This table holds 200,000 to 250,000 clones, 92% found once. The receptor's source is a man aged 25-40 years with acute or convalescent COVID-19. This chain links TRBV7-3 with TRBJ1-5; 9 nucleotides agree with TRBD1. The sequencing input was peripheral blood. The CDR3 sequence is CASSSDYRGPQHF. The DNA for the CDR3 is TGTGCCAGCAGCAGCGATTACAGGGGGCCTCAGCATTTT.